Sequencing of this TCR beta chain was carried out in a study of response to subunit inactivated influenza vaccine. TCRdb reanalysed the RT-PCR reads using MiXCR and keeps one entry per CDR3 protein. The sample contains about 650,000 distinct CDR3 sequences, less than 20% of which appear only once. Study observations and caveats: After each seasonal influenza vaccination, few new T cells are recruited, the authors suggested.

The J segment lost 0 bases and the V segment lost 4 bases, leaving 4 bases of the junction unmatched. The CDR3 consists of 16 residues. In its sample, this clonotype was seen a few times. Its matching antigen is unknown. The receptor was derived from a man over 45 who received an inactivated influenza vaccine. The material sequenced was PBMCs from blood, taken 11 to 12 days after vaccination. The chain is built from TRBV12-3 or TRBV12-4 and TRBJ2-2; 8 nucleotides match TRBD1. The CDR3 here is CASSSGQAANTGELFF. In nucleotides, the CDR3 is TGTGCCAGCAGTTCGGGACAGGCTGCGAACACCGGGGAGCTGTTTTTT.